These 23 T cell receptor beta chains were all obtained from the same sample, sequenced in a study of vaccination effects on CD4 cells after COVID-19. The data were produced by immunoSEQ multiplex PCR, yet TCRdb's version contains in-frame clones alone and is incomplete. Of around 81,000 clones detected, under 85% appear once; the ten largest clones hold roughly 1.2%. For these receptors, no antigen is known. Under the ViraFEST assay, PBMC were stimulated with viral peptide pools so that antigen-specific CD4+ T cells expanded. Sequencing was performed afterwards. Scientists isolated CD4+ T cells after an approximately 10-day culture period ended. All study participants received two doses of BNT162b2 or mRNA-1273 vaccine. The material was CD4+ T cells from PBMCs cultured with HCoV-OC43 spike peptides, obtained after COVID-19 vaccination. The subset was: HCoV-OC43 spike overlapping peptide pool stimulation. The receptor set was obtained from a human donor who received a COVID-19 vaccine.

The CDR3 DNA is TGTGCCAGCAGTCGCCTTTTACCGTCTGGGGCCAACGTCCTGACTTTC. It encodes CASSRLLPSGANVLTF. This chain uses TRBV3-1 (or the pseudogene TRBV3-2) with TRBJ2-6, with D uncertain. V shed 6 bases and J shed 1 base, with 13 bases lying between them. The germline V gene has CDR1 LGHDT and CDR2 YNNKEL (reference sequence). The CDR3 totals 16 residues.

The chain recombines TRBV18 with TRBJ1-5, with unresolved D. Deletions cut 4 bases from V and 2 bases from J, with 12 bases between. This CDR3 is built from 15 residues. Germline CDR1 KGHSH, CDR2 LQKENI. CDR3 DNA sequence: TGTGCCAGCTCACTAGGGCCAGGCGGCAATCAGCCCCAGCATTTT. It is translated as CASSLGPGGNQPQHF. The variable domain in full, completed from reference TRBV18 and TRBJ1-5, reads NAGVMQNPRHLVRRRGQEARLRCSPMKGHSHVYWYRQLPEEGLKFMVYLQKENIIDESGMPKERFSAEFPKEGPSILRIQQVVRGDSAAYFCASSLGPGGNQPQHFGDGTRLSIL.

This chain links TRBV29-1 with TRBJ2-3, with 7 nucleotides matching TRBD2. V gave up 5 bases and J gave up 2 bases; unmatched junction bases: 7. The CDR3 length is 14 residues. The germline V gene has CDR1 SQVTM and CDR2 ANQGSEA. CDR3 DNA: TGCAGCGTTTCGGACGGGGGGACCACAGATACGCAGTATTTT. As protein: CSVSDGGTTDTQYF.

This clone was seen only a few times. The chain has TRBV19 and TRBJ2-3, with D maybe TRBD2 (5 bases). There are 13 residues in the CDR3. V lost 9 bases to trimming and J lost 6 bases, with 16 bases between them. The germline CDR1 and CDR2 sequences are LNHDA and SQIVND (reference sequence). This CDR3 is CASGGLPQDTQYF. CDR3 coding DNA: TGTGCCAGCGGAGGACTTCCCCAGGATACGCAGTATTTT. Together with reference TRBV19 and TRBJ2-3, the CDR3 gives the full variable domain: DGGITQSPKYLFRKEGQNVTLSCEQNLNHDAMYWYRQDPGQGLRLIYYSQIVNDFQKGDIAEGYSVSREKKESFPLTVTSAQKNPTAFYLCASGGLPQDTQYFGPGTRLTVL.

The V gene is TRBV24-1, the J gene TRBJ2-2, with D possibly being TRBD1 (6 bases). The V and J ends lost 5 bases and 1 base respectively, with 16 bases between them. CDR1 KGHDR and CDR2 SFDVKD come from the germline V gene. CDR3 length: 17 residues. In nucleotides, the CDR3 is TGTGCCACCAGTGGCACCGACCGGGACAAGAACACCGGGGAGCTGTTTTTT. It is translated as CATSGTDRDKNTGELFF.

The table lists this clone with a few counts. The V gene is TRBV9, the J gene TRBJ2-3; weak D call: TRBD2 (5 bases). V lost 0 bases and J 1 base, leaving 9 bases between the germline ends. Germline V gene lookup returns CDR1 SGDLS and CDR2 YYNGEE. This CDR3 spans 15 amino acids. As DNA, the CDR3 is TGTGCCAGCAGCGTAGGGCCAGCGGGCACAGATACGCAGTATTTT. It translates to CASSVGPAGTDTQYF.

This clone was seen only a few times. J is TRBJ2-3 and V is TRBV4-3, with 7 bases matching TRBD1. Germline assignment: CDR1 LGHNA and CDR2 YSLEER. V was pared by 5 bases and J by 3 bases, with 8 bases of the junction left unmatched. The CDR3 sequence is 15 residues long. The CDR3 loop is CASSRHRGLTDTQYF. CDR3 DNA: TGCGCCAGCAGCAGACACAGGGGTCTTACAGATACGCAGTATTTT.

The J gene is TRBJ2-1, the V gene TRBV5-5, with D maybe TRBD1 (5 bases). The germline CDR1 and CDR2 sequences are SGHKS and YYEKEE (reference sequence). The CDR3 runs 17 residues. Trimming removed 4 bases at V and 9 bases at J, with 26 bases between. Here the CDR3 DNA reads TGTGCCAGCAGCCCTCAAGTTGTGACAGCCACTCATGCTGAGCAGTTCTTC. It encodes CASSPQVVTATHAEQFF.

The rearrangement links TRBV18 to TRBJ2-5; 7 nucleotides match TRBD1. J lost 0 bases, V lost 4 bases, and 5 bases had no gene match. Germline V gives CDR1 KGHSH, CDR2 LQKENI. This CDR3 comprises 15 residues. Here the CDR3 DNA reads TGTGCCAGCTCACTAAGCAGGGGGTACCAAGAGACCCAGTACTTC. This codes for CASSLSRGYQETQYF.

This chain connects TRBV7-8 to TRBJ2-5; 7 bases agree with TRBD1. J lost 2 bases, V lost 5 bases, and 8 bases had no gene match. Germline lookup yields CDR1 SGHVS and CDR2 FQNEAQ. The CDR3 loop spans 15 amino acids. CDR3 sequence reads: CASSRISTGQETQYF. The CDR3, as DNA: TGTGCCAGCAGCCGGATTTCGACAGGGCAAGAGACCCAGTACTTC.

The chain combines TRBV6-2 or TRBV6-3 with TRBJ2-5, with a possible D match to TRBD2 (6 bases). The CDR3 loop spans 15 amino acids. Germline CDR1 is MNHEY and CDR2 is SVGEGT. V dropped 2 bases and J dropped 9 bases, with 19 bases sitting between them. The CDR3 DNA follows: TGTGCCAGCAGTTACCAAGCTAGCGACCCCGTGGCCCAGTACTTC. This encodes CASSYQASDPVAQYF.

The chain has TRBV6-1 and TRBJ2-5; 14 nucleotides align to TRBD2. After removal of 4 bases from V and 6 bases from J, the junction contained 4 bases not matched to a gene. Germline CDR1 and CDR2: MNHNS and SASEGT. The CDR3 has 15 amino acids. This CDR3 reads CASSATSGGAQTQYF. The DNA of the CDR3 is TGTGCCAGCAGTGCGACTAGCGGGGGGGCTCAGACCCAGTACTTC.

The V and J genes are TRBV6-2 or TRBV6-3 and TRBJ1-2; D not resolved. Germline CDR1 and CDR2: MNHEY and SVGEGT. The CDR3 runs to 11 residues. V was pared by 4 bases and J by 3 bases, with 3 bases between. The CDR3 DNA sequence: TGTGCCAGCAGTTCCCACTATGGCTACACCTTC. Amino acids: CASSSHYGYTF.

V is TRBV7-2 and J is TRBJ2-2, with TRBD1 matching 7 bases. Per germline, CDR1 SGHTA and CDR2 FQGNSA. The CDR3 is 14 amino acids. The junction had 2 bases not matched to a gene; V was cut back by 6 bases and J by 1 base. The CDR3 here is CASRGQLNTGELFF. CDR3 nucleotide sequence: TGTGCCAGCAGGGGACAGCTGAACACCGGGGAGCTGTTTTTT.

The V and J genes are TRBV6-5 and TRBJ2-5, with a weak D call TRBD1 (5 bases). The CDR3 has 15 amino acids. V was shortened by 6 bases and J by 1 base, with 15 bases between the two germline ends. Germline CDR1 reads MNHEY; CDR2 reads SVGAGI. CDR3 nucleotide sequence: TGTGCCAGCAGCCCGACCAGGGCCCCCCAAGAGACCCAGTACTTC. It codes for CASSPTRAPQETQYF.

The J gene is TRBJ1-4, the V gene TRBV6-5, with a possible D match to TRBD1 (6 bases). Trimming left V 7 bases short and J 8 bases short, with 20 bases between. Germline V CDR1 and CDR2: MNHEY, SVGAGI. The CDR3 covers 15 residues. CDR3 region: CASTRFWGLNEKLFF. The CDR3 coding sequence is TGTGCCAGCACCCGTTTTTGGGGGCTAAACGAAAAACTGTTTTTT.

The J gene is TRBJ2-2, the V gene TRBV27; 7 bases fit TRBD1. The V gene's germline CDR1 is MNHEY and CDR2 SMNVEV (reference sequence). The V gene end was trimmed by 5 bases and the J gene end by 2 bases; junction bases not matched to a gene: 8. CDR3 length: 16 amino acids. CDR3 nucleotides: TGTGCCAGCAGTCCCCTTAGGACAGGAAACACCGGGGAGCTGTTTTTT. It is translated as CASSPLRTGNTGELFF.

CDR3 DNA: TGTGCCAGCAGTTTTTTAGGTTCACCCCTCCACTTT. This sequence encodes CASSFLGSPLHF. The chain carries TRBV12-3 or TRBV12-4 and TRBJ1-6, with D hard to call. V lost 3 bases and J lost 9, with 6 bases in between. This CDR3 is 12 amino acids long.

The chain uses TRBV6-4 and TRBJ1-2; D gene ambiguous. Germline CDR1 and CDR2: MRHNA and SNTAGT. This CDR3 has 16 amino acids. V lost 4 bases and J lost 2, with 17 bases in between. The CDR3 sequence is CASSAFFGFENYGYTF. In nucleotides, the CDR3 is TGTGCCAGCAGTGCTTTTTTTGGATTCGAAAACTATGGCTACACCTTC.

The chain carries TRBV12-3 or TRBV12-4 and TRBJ2-3; D is tentatively TRBD1 or TRBD2 (5 bases each). The CDR3 loop spans 13 amino acids. V was trimmed by 3 bases and J by 2 bases, leaving 6 bases between them. The CDR3 is CASSLGTTDTQYF. Here the CDR3 DNA reads TGTGCCAGCAGTTTGGGGACCACAGATACGCAGTATTTT.

The CDR3 here is CASSLQGRWQETQYF. CDR3 nucleotide sequence: TGTGCCAGCAGCCTACAGGGGCGGTGGCAAGAGACCCAGTACTTC. The chain couples TRBV5-6 to TRBJ2-5, with 7 bases identical to TRBD1. Germline CDR1 is SGHDT and CDR2 is YYEEEE. V lost 4 bases to trimming and J lost 2 bases; unmatched junction nucleotides: 8. The CDR3 sequence is 15 residues long. Full variable domain (remainder filled in from reference TRBV5-6 and TRBJ2-5): DAGVTQSPTHLIKTRGQQVTLRCSPKSGHDTVSWYQQALGQGPQFIFQYYEEEERQRGNFPDRFSGHQFPNYSSELNVNALLLGDSALYLCASSLQGRWQETQYFGPGTRLLVL.

CDR3: CSVGTGGATEAFF. The CDR3 bases are TGCAGCGTTGGAACAGGGGGCGCGACTGAAGCTTTCTTT. The chain is built from TRBV29-1 and TRBJ1-1; 9 nucleotides match TRBD1. The germline CDR1 and CDR2 sequences are SQVTM and ANQGSEA. The CDR3 contains 13 residues. J gave up 5 bases and V 4 bases, and 5 bases lay outside the gene matches.

J is TRBJ1-5 and V is TRBV12-5, with D hard to call. This CDR3 has 18 amino acids. Per germline, CDR1 LGHNT and CDR2 FRNRAP. The V gene lost 3 bases and the J gene lost 1 base, with 19 bases spanning the gap. In DNA, the CDR3 is TGTGCTAGTGGTTTCGATGGTTCGGCAGGAGGGAGCAATCAGCCCCAGCATTTT. Translating it yields CASGFDGSAGGSNQPQHF.